These 8 T cell receptor beta chains originate from one sample sequenced in a study of T cell changes during pregnancy in multiple sclerosis. Sequencing used immunoSEQ multiplex PCR; TCRdb keeps in-frame clones, though not all of them. Altogether about 40,000 clones are present, about 87% being singletons, with the ten largest covering approximately 1.2%. The specimen comprised CD4+ T cells from peripheral blood mononuclear cells, sampled in the second trimester of pregnancy. The receptors were sampled from a female donor with multiple sclerosis, enrolled in a pregnancy study.

The rearrangement links TRBV5-1 to TRBJ2-5, with 13 bases that match TRBD2. The CDR3 is 18 amino acids. Germline V CDR1 and CDR2: SGHRS, YFSETQ. V shed 4 bases, J shed 5 bases, and the junction held 14 bases outside the gene matches. In DNA form, the CDR3 reads TGCGCCAGCAGCATAGGGGGGACTAGCGGGACCTCCGGGGAGACCCAGTACTTC. The encoded protein is CASSIGGTSGTSGETQYF.

The genes are TRBV13 and TRBJ2-7; TRBD1 matches 8 bases. The CDR3 runs to 16 residues. Trimming removed 3 bases from V and 2 bases from J; junction bases left unmatched: 9. Germline V lookup: CDR1 PRHDT, CDR2 FYEKMQ (reference sequence). The DNA for the CDR3 is TGTGCCAGCAGCTTCCGGACAGGGAACTCTGCCTACGAGCAGTACTTC. The encoded protein is CASSFRTGNSAYEQYF.

The V call is TRBV5-1, the J call TRBJ2-5; 8 bases are a match to TRBD2. CDR1 is SGHRS and CDR2 is YFSETQ in the germline V gene. This CDR3 has 15 amino acids. The trim removed 3 bases at V and 4 bases at J, leaving 8 bases unmatched. The CDR3 nucleotides are TGCGCCAGCAGCTATTCCGGGACTAGTGGAGAGACCCAGTACTTC. This codes for CASSYSGTSGETQYF.

V usage is TRBV2 and J usage is TRBJ2-2, with 11 bases identical to TRBD2. The CDR3 covers 15 residues. Germline CDR1 and CDR2: SNHLY and FYNNEI. Trimming cost V 6 bases and J 6 bases; bases outside gene matches: 6. The CDR3 reads CASRNSGRDAGELFF. In nucleotides, the CDR3 is TGTGCCAGCAGAAATAGCGGGAGGGACGCCGGGGAGCTGTTTTTT.

V gene TRBV5-6 combines with J gene TRBJ2-2; possible D gene TRBD1, 5 bases. The V end was cut by 0 bases, the J end by 2 bases, with 8 bases between. The CDR3 is 15 residues long. Per germline, CDR1 SGHDT and CDR2 YYEEEE. The CDR3 here is CASSLEGINTGELFF. The CDR3 DNA sequence: TGTGCCAGCAGCTTGGAGGGGATTAACACCGGGGAGCTGTTTTTT.

This chain joins TRBV19 and TRBJ2-5, with 10 bases lining up with TRBD2. V lost 4 bases, J lost 2 bases, and 4 bases stayed unmatched. The CDR3 totals 15 residues. Germline CDR1 reads LNHDA; CDR2 reads SQIVND (reference sequence). CDR3 coding DNA: TGTGCCAGTAGTACAGCGGGAGGGATACAAGAGACCCAGTACTTC. It translates to CASSTAGGIQETQYF.

V usage is TRBV11-2 and J usage is TRBJ2-3, with 7 bases fitting TRBD2. J gave up 0 bases and V 3 bases, and 6 bases lay outside the gene matches. This CDR3 has 16 amino acids. Germline CDR1 and CDR2: SGHAT and FQNNGV. The CDR3 nucleotides read TGTGCCAGCAGCTTGACTCCTAGCGGAAGCACAGATACGCAGTATTTT. Encoded protein: CASSLTPSGSTDTQYF.

The J gene is TRBJ2-7, the V gene TRBV4-3, with D possibly matching TRBD2 (6 bases). The CDR3 is 14 residues long. Per the germline V gene, CDR1 is LGHNA and CDR2 is YSLEER. Deletions cut 3 bases from V and 4 bases from J, with 13 bases between. In nucleotides, the CDR3 is TGCGCCAGCAGCCATGGCAGCGGGCGGTACGAGCAGTACTTC. It codes for CASSHGSGRYEQYF.